Presented here are 29 T cell receptor beta chains from one specimen sequenced in a study of T cell responses to AZD1222 COVID-19 vaccine. The table came from immunoSEQ multiplex PCR; TCRdb's copy has only in-frame clones and leaves some out. The sample holds more than 95,000 clones, 80% to 90% seen once. This material consisted of peripheral blood, taken on day 0 of AZD1222 vaccination. These receptors were obtained from an adult in good health.

This chain uses TRBV11-3 with TRBJ2-1, with D perhaps TRBD1 (6 bases). Between the trimmed V and J ends, which lost 0 bases and 7 bases, there was a span of 13 bases. The CDR3 consists of 15 residues. Germline V CDR1 and CDR2: SGHNT, YENEEA. DNA for the CDR3: TGTGCCAGCAGCTTAGATGTTCACAGGGCTAATGAGCAGTTCTTC. Protein product: CASSLDVHRANEQFF.

CDR3 DNA: TGTGCCAGCAGCTTCCGGGACAGGGGCTCTGGGGCCAACGTCCTGACTTTC. Translation gives CASSFRDRGSGANVLTF. The chain has TRBV7-9 and TRBJ2-6; 10 bases are a match to TRBD1. CDR1 SEHNR and CDR2 FQNEAQ come from the germline V gene (reference sequence). The ends lost 3 bases at V and 0 bases at J; junction bases unmatched: 2. The CDR3 runs 17 residues. Complete variable domain (other parts from reference TRBV7-9 and TRBJ2-6): DTGVSQNPRHKITKRGQNVTFRCDPISEHNRLYWYRQTLGQGPEFLTYFQNEAQLEKSRLLSDRFSAERPKGSFSTLEIQRTEQGDSAMYLCASSFRDRGSGANVLTFGAGSRLTVL.

The chain couples TRBV6-2 or TRBV6-3 to TRBJ1-5; D unclear. Trimming shortened V by 0 bases and J by 6 bases, and 9 bases separated the two germline ends. There are 14 residues in the CDR3. CDR1 and CDR2 from the germline V gene are MNHEY and SVGEGT. The CDR3 sequence is CASSYSSSTQPQHF. As DNA, the CDR3 is TGTGCCAGCAGTTACTCGTCGAGTACTCAGCCCCAGCATTTT.

This clone has just a few counts. The rearrangement joins TRBV30 to TRBJ1-6; D is unresolved. V was shortened by 6 bases and J by 12 bases, with 24 bases between the two germline ends. Germline CDR1 reads GTSNPN; CDR2 reads SVGIG (reference sequence). The CDR3 extends over 15 amino acids. The CDR3 DNA is TGTGCCTGCCCACGACCGAGCGGGTCTTTCGGACCCCTCCACTTT. Translation: CACPRPSGSFGPLHF.

The chain combines TRBV2 with TRBJ2-3; 13 bases are shared with TRBD2. Trimming took 6 bases from V and 5 from J; bases not matched to a gene: 2. The length of the CDR3 is 14 residues. Germline V CDR1 and CDR2: SNHLY, FYNNEI. CDR3 DNA sequence: TGTGCCAGCAGATGGACTAGCGGGGGAGATACGCAGTATTTT. This translates into CASRWTSGGDTQYF. The complete variable domain, with remaining parts taken from reference TRBV2 and TRBJ2-3, reads EPEVTQTPSHQVTQMGQEVILRCVPISNHLYFYWYRQILGQKVEFLVSFYNNEISEKSEIFDDQFSVERPDGSNFTLKIRSTKLEDSAMYFCASRWTSGGDTQYFGPGTRLTVL.

This chain joins TRBV4-1 and TRBJ1-1; D is ambiguous. The CDR3 has 14 amino acids. The germline CDR1 and CDR2 sequences are MGHRA and YSYEKL. V lost 1 base, J lost 2 bases, and 8 bases lay in between. The CDR3 DNA reads as TGCGCCAGCAGCCAAGCCACAGTAAACACTGAAGCTTTCTTT. As protein: CASSQATVNTEAFF.

The chain links TRBV7-8 to TRBJ1-3, with unresolved D. CDR1 is SGHVS and CDR2 is FQNEAQ in the germline V gene. The CDR3 has 14 residues. Trimming removed 5 bases at V and 4 bases at J, with 12 bases between. The CDR3 protein is CASSPWATGNTIYF. As DNA, the CDR3 is TGTGCCAGCAGCCCGTGGGCCACGGGAAACACCATATATTTT.

V is TRBV7-2 and J is TRBJ2-2; D is perhaps TRBD1 (6 bases). The CDR3 has 14 residues. The V and J ends lost 11 bases and 0 bases respectively, with 13 bases between them. Germline V CDR1 and CDR2: SGHTA, FQGNSA. In DNA form, the CDR3 reads TGTGCCTCACAAGGGGGTGCGAACACCGGGGAGCTGTTTTTT. Its translation: CASQGGANTGELFF.

The gene calls are TRBV3-1 (or the pseudogene TRBV3-2) and TRBJ2-2; the D is unclear. Trimming took 4 bases from V and 6 from J, leaving 6 bases between them. Germline CDR1 is LGHDT and CDR2 is YNNKEL (reference sequence). This CDR3 region has 12 residues. CDR3 protein: CASSPVSGELFF. CDR3 in DNA: TGTGCCAGCAGCCCCGTATCCGGGGAGCTGTTTTTT.

This chain uses TRBV5-4 with TRBJ2-3; 9 positions agree with TRBD2. The CDR3 is 17 residues long. The V segment lost 3 bases and the J segment 5 bases; nucleotides outside the gene matches: 13. CDR1 is SGHNT and CDR2 is YYREEE in the germline V gene (reference sequence). The CDR3 DNA follows: TGTGCCAGCAGCTCAATAGCGGGGGCCACCGGGGGAGATACGCAGTATTTT. It translates to CASSSIAGATGGDTQYF.

The chain has TRBV28 and TRBJ1-1; D not resolved. Germline lookup yields CDR1 MDHEN and CDR2 SYDVKM. The V end lost 3 bases, the J end lost 7 bases, and 9 bases lay between the germline ends. There are 12 residues in the CDR3. The CDR3 loop reads CASSLYKNEAFF. In DNA, the CDR3 is TGTGCCAGCAGTTTGTACAAAAATGAAGCTTTCTTT.

V usage is TRBV12-3 or TRBV12-4 and J usage is TRBJ2-1; no clear D. This CDR3 is 11 amino acids long. V gave up 8 bases and J gave up 3 bases, with 5 bases separating them. CDR3 amino acids: CASAYYNEQFF. The CDR3 DNA reads as TGTGCCAGCGCCTACTACAATGAGCAGTTCTTC.

V is TRBV5-1 and J is TRBJ1-3; no clear D. The CDR3 is made up of 15 amino acids. Trimming stripped 4 bases from V and 6 bases from J, with 17 bases between. The germline V gene encodes CDR1 SGHRS and CDR2 YFSETQ. In DNA form, the CDR3 reads TGCGCCAGCAGCCCTGGACCGGTGAGGGTAAACACCATATATTTT. It specifies CASSPGPVRVNTIYF. Full variable domain (rest looked up from reference TRBV5-1 and TRBJ1-3): KAGVTQTPRYLIKTRGQQVTLSCSPISGHRSVSWYQQTPGQGLQFLFEYFSETQRNKGNFPGRFSGRQFSNSRSEMNVSTLELGDSALYLCASSPGPVRVNTIYFGEGSWLTVV.

The chain carries TRBV29-1 and TRBJ1-1, with 7 bases identical to TRBD1. V was pared by 6 bases and J by 6 bases, with 4 bases of the junction left unmatched. The CDR3 is 11 amino acids. The germline CDR1 and CDR2 sequences are SQVTM and ANQGSEA. CDR3 residues: CSVTGRAEAFF. The CDR3 nucleotides read TGCAGCGTGACAGGGAGGGCTGAAGCTTTCTTT.

The chain recombines TRBV18 with TRBJ2-1; TRBD1 matches 8 bases. Germline CDR1 and CDR2: KGHSH and LQKENI. CDR3 size: 14 residues. With 2 bases clipped from V and 15 bases from J, the junction kept 12 bases outside the gene matches. The CDR3 DNA follows: TGTGCCAGCTCACCAGCAATGACAGGGGCCTCTCGGTTCTTC. It encodes CASSPAMTGASRFF. The full variable domain, rest sourced from reference TRBV18 and TRBJ2-1, is NAGVMQNPRHLVRRRGQEARLRCSPMKGHSHVYWYRQLPEEGLKFMVYLQKENIIDESGMPKERFSAEFPKEGPSILRIQQVVRGDSAAYFCASSPAMTGASRFFGPGTRLTVL.

V is TRBV10-1 and J is TRBJ1-1; TRBD1 aligns across 7 bases. CDR3 length: 12 amino acids. Germline loops: CDR1 WNHNN, CDR2 SYGVQD (reference sequence). The V and J ends lost 8 bases and 5 bases, in that order; junction bases with no gene match: 5. The CDR3 here is CASQGVGTEAFF. The DNA for the CDR3 is TGCGCCAGCCAGGGGGTCGGGACTGAAGCTTTCTTT.

This clone was counted a few times. The chain links TRBV10-3 to TRBJ1-3, with 9 bases identical to TRBD1. The V gene end was trimmed by 0 bases and the J gene end by 2 bases; junction bases not matched to a gene: 2. The CDR3 has 16 residues. CDR1 and CDR2 (germline): ENHRY, SYGVKD. DNA of the CDR3: TGTGCCATCAGTGAGTCGGGACAGGGTGCTGGAAACACCATATATTTT. Translating it yields CAISESGQGAGNTIYF.

V and J are TRBV5-1 and TRBJ1-1, with a possible D match to TRBD1 (5 bases). V lost 2 bases, J lost 2 bases, and 10 bases lay in between. The CDR3 extends over 14 amino acids. Germline-derived CDR1 and CDR2 are SGHRS and YFSETQ. The CDR3 DNA follows: TGCGCCAGCAGCTTAATGACAGTTAACACTGAAGCTTTCTTT. It encodes CASSLMTVNTEAFF.

V is TRBV3-1 (or the pseudogene TRBV3-2) and J is TRBJ1-1; 7 bases are a match to TRBD1. The junction had 6 bases not matched to a gene; V was cut back by 2 bases and J by 6 bases. The germline V gene encodes CDR1 LGHDT and CDR2 YNNKEL (reference sequence). The CDR3 totals 14 residues. The CDR3 is CASSQTRQGSEAFF. DNA for the CDR3: TGTGCCAGCAGCCAAACAAGACAGGGCTCTGAAGCTTTCTTT.

The chain employs TRBV19 and TRBJ2-5; D is ambiguous. This CDR3 has 15 amino acids. Trimming cost V 1 base and J 1 base, with 10 bases left between them. The germline CDR1 and CDR2 sequences are LNHDA and SQIVND (reference sequence). For the CDR3, the DNA is TGTGCCAGTAGTATAGGACCGATTCTCCAAGAGACCCAGTACTTC. Translation: CASSIGPILQETQYF.

V gene TRBV25-1 combines with J gene TRBJ1-1; possibly TRBD1 for D (6 bases). The V end lost 5 bases, the J end lost 5 bases, and 9 bases lay between the germline ends. Germline-derived CDR1 and CDR2 are MGHDK and SYGVNS. The CDR3 spans 12 residues. The CDR3 sequence: CASSQTGTEAFF. CDR3 DNA: TGTGCCAGCAGTCAAACAGGGACTGAAGCTTTCTTT.

This chain connects TRBV5-4 to TRBJ2-5; 8 nucleotides agree with TRBD1. The length of the CDR3 is 15 residues. Germline CDR1 SGHNT, CDR2 YYREEE (reference sequence). The trim removed 3 bases at V and 5 bases at J, leaving 9 bases unmatched. CDR3 coding DNA: TGTGCCAGCAGCTCCCCGACAGGGGCGGGGGAGACCCAGTACTTC. Protein sequence: CASSSPTGAGETQYF.

The chain recombines TRBV19 with TRBJ1-1, with 7 bases identical to TRBD1. The trim removed 5 bases at V and 2 bases at J, leaving 11 bases unmatched. CDR3 size: 16 residues. The germline CDR1 and CDR2 sequences are LNHDA and SQIVND (reference sequence). CDR3 loop: CASSWSTGALNTEAFF. CDR3 DNA sequence: TGTGCCAGTAGTTGGAGTACAGGGGCCCTAAACACTGAAGCTTTCTTT.

Remarks on this clone: Other nucleotide sequences from this sample produce the same CDR3. This chain uses TRBV18 with TRBJ2-3; the D is unclear. V was shortened by 2 bases and J by 6 bases, with 6 bases between the two germline ends. Looked up from germline, CDR1 is KGHSH and CDR2 is LQKENI. The CDR3 is 12 amino acids. CDR3 loop: CASSPSGDTQYF. Here the CDR3 DNA reads TGTGCCAGCTCACCAAGTGGGGATACGCAGTATTTT.

The rearrangement uses TRBV10-1 and TRBJ1-4, with 10 bases aligning to TRBD1. The CDR3 consists of 16 residues. Germline trimming cut 5 bases from V and 3 bases from J; bases unmatched to any gene: 6. Germline lookup yields CDR1 WNHNN and CDR2 SYGVQD (reference sequence). As DNA, the CDR3 is TGCGCCAGCAGTACCGGGACAGGGGAAGCTAATGAAAAACTGTTTTTT. Translating gives CASSTGTGEANEKLFF.

The V gene is TRBV9, the J gene TRBJ2-7, with D unclear. This CDR3 is 13 amino acids long. The germline CDR1 and CDR2 sequences are SGDLS and YYNGEE. Trimming pared 2 bases from V and 2 bases from J, leaving 8 bases between. In DNA form, the CDR3 reads TGTGCCAGCAGCGTCACCCCCACCTACGAGCAGTACTTC. Protein product: CASSVTPTYEQYF. Variable domain in full (rest from reference TRBV9 and TRBJ2-7): DSGVTQTPKHLITATGQRVTLRCSPRSGDLSVYWYQQSLDQGLQFLIQYYNGEERAKGNILERFSAQQFPDLHSELNLSSLELGDSALYFCASSVTPTYEQYFGPGTRLTVT.

This clone was seen only a few times. The rearrangement links TRBV28 to TRBJ1-1; D not certain. CDR1 MDHEN and CDR2 SYDVKM come from the germline V gene. CDR3 length equals 12 residues. The CDR3 protein is CESAGLNTEAFF. DNA for the CDR3: TGTGAGAGCGCGGGCCTGAACACTGAAGCTTTCTTT.

The rearrangement uses TRBV7-9 and TRBJ1-1, with D unresolved. From germline, CDR1 is SEHNR and CDR2 FQNEAQ (reference sequence). The CDR3 is made up of 12 amino acids. V was pared by 3 bases and J by 3 bases, with 5 bases between. CDR3 nucleotides: TGTGCCAGCAGCTTTGAGGACACTGAAGCTTTCTTT. Its protein is CASSFEDTEAFF.

In DNA form, the CDR3 reads TGTGCCAGCGCCGCGGCGGGGACAGGGGATGATGGCTACACCTTC. Translated, it gives CASAAAGTGDDGYTF. The chain recombines TRBV28 with TRBJ1-2; 10 bases agree with TRBD1. Germline loops: CDR1 MDHEN, CDR2 SYDVKM. The CDR3 loop spans 15 amino acids. J was trimmed by 6 bases and V by 8 bases; bases with no gene match: 12.